The T cell receptor (beta chain) under discussion was sequenced for a study of T cell responses to AZD1222 COVID-19 vaccine. Study in general: Pooled together were second doses at about 4 or about 12 weeks.

This clone came up once. Its antigen remains unidentified. Using immunoSEQ multiplex PCR, the repertoire was profiled, and TCRdb retains in-frame clones only, with some absent. The table includes just over 80,000 clones, 90% detected once. This CDR3 has 15 amino acids. Trimming pared 2 bases from V and 2 bases from J, leaving 14 bases between. Germline CDR1 reads SGHRS; CDR2 reads YFSETQ. Study-wide points: Reports say nearly half of spike-specific TCRs go after unmutated variant regions. Sampling captured repertoires only after the peak T cell response. White British people made up most donors, females outnumbered males, and clonal diversity was possibly underestimated.

The clonotype was recovered from an adult in good health. V is TRBV5-1 and J is TRBJ2-7; D is perhaps TRBD1 or TRBD2 (5 bases each). Sequences were derived from peripheral blood, sampled on day 0 of AZD1222 vaccination. CDR3 in DNA: TGCGCCAGCAGCTTATCCGGGACGGCGGCCTACGAGCAGTACTTC. It specifies CASSLSGTAAYEQYF.